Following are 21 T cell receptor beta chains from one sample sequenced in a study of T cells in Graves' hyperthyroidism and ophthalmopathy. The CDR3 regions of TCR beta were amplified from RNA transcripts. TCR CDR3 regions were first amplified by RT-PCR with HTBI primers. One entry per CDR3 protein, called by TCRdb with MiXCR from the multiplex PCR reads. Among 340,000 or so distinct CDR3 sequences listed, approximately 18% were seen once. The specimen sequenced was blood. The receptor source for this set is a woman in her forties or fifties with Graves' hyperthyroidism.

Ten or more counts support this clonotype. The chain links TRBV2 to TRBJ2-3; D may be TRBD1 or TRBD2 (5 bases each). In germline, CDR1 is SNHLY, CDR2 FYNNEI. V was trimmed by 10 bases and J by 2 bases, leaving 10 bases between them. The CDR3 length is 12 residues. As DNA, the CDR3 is TGTGCCAACGGGACCACCACAGATACGCAGTATTTT. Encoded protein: CANGTTTDTQYF.

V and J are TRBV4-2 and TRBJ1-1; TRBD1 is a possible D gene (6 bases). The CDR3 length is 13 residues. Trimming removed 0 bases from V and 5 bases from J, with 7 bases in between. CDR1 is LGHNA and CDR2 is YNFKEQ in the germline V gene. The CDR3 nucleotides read TGTGCCAGCAGCCAAGACCAGGGGACTGAAGCTTTCTTT. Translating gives CASSQDQGTEAFF.

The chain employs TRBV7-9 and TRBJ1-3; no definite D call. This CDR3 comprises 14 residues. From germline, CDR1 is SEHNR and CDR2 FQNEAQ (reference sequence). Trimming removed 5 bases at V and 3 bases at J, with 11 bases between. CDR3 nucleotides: TGTGCCAGCAGCCAAGCTTGGGGTGGAAACACCATATATTTT. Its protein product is CASSQAWGGNTIYF.

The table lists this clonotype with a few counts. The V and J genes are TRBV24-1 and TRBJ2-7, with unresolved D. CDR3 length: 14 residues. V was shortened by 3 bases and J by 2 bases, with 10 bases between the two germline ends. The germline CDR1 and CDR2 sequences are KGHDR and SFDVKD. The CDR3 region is CATSDDRMTYEQYV. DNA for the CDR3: TGTGCCACCAGTGATGACCGGATGACCTACGAGCAGTACGTC.

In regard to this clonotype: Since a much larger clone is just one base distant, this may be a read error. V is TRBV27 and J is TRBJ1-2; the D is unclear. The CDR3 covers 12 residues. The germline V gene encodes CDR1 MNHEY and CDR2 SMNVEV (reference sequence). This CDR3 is CASSTYNYSYTF. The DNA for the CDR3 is TGTGCCAGCAGCACCTATAACTATAGCTACACCTTC.

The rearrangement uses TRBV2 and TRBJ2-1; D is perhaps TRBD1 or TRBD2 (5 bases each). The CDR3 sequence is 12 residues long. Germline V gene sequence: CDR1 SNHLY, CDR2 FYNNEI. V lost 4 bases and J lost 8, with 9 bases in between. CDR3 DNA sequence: TGTGCCAGCAGTGGAGGGGTCGATGAGCAGTTCTTC. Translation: CASSGGVDEQFF. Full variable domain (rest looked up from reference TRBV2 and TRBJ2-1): EPEVTQTPSHQVTQMGQEVILRCVPISNHLYFYWYRQILGQKVEFLVSFYNNEISEKSEIFDDQFSVERPDGSNFTLKIRSTKLEDSAMYFCASSGGVDEQFFGPGTRLTVL.

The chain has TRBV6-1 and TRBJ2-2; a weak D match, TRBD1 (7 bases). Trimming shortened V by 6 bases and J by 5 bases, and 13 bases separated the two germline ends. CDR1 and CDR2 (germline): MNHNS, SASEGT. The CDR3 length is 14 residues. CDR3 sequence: CASRGAGGTGELFF. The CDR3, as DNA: TGTGCCAGCAGGGGGGCAGGGGGGACCGGGGAGCTGTTTTTT.

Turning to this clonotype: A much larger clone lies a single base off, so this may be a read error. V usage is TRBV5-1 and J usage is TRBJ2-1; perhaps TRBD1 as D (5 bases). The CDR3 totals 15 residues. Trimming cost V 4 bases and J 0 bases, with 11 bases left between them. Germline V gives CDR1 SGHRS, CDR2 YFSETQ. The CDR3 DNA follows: TGCGCCAGCAGCCTGGACAACAACTCCTACAATGAGCAGTTCTTC. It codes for CASSLDNNSYNEQFF.

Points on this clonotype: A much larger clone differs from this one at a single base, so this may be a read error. In DNA, the CDR3 is TGCGCCAGCAGCTTGTACACAGGGGGCGCAAGCACAGGTACGCAGTATTTT. Translating it yields CASSLYTGGASTGTQYF. The rearrangement joins TRBV5-1 to TRBJ2-3; TRBD1 matches at 9 bases. There are 17 residues in the CDR3. From germline, CDR1 is SGHRS and CDR2 YFSETQ.

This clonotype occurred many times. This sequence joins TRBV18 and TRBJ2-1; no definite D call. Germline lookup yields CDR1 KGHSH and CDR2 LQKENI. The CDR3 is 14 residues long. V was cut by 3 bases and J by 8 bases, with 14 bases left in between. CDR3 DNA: TGTGCCAGCTCACCGAGGTCCAAGGCGGATGAGCAGTTCTTC. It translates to CASSPRSKADEQFF.

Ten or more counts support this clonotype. CDR3: CAWSQGFTEAFF. CDR3 sequence (DNA): TGTGCCTGGAGTCAGGGGTTCACTGAAGCTTTCTTT. The chain links TRBV30 to TRBJ1-1; D is perhaps TRBD1 (6 bases). The CDR3 consists of 12 residues. Between the trimmed V and J ends, which lost 2 bases and 4 bases, there was a span of 8 bases. Looked up from germline, CDR1 is GTSNPN and CDR2 is SVGIG (reference sequence).

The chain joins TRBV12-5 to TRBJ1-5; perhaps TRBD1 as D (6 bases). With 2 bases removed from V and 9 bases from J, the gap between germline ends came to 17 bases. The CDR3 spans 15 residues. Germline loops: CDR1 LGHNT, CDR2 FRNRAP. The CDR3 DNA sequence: TGTGCTAGTGGTTTGAGGGCGGGGGCGGGAGTGCCCCAGCATTTT. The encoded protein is CASGLRAGAGVPQHF.

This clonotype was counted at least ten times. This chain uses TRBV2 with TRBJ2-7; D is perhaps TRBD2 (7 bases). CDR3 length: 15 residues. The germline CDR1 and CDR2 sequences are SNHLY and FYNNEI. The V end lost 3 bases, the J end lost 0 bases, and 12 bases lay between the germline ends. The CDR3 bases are TGTGCCAGCAGTGAGGTCGGGGGGCTCTCCTACGAGCAGTACTTC. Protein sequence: CASSEVGGLSYEQYF.

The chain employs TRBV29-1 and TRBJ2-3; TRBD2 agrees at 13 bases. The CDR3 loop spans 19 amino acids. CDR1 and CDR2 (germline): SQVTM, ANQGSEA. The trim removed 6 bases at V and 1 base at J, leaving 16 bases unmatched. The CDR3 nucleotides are TGCAGCGTCCGGAGACTAGCGGGAGGCCCCGGGAGTCGCACAGATACGCAGTATTTT. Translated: CSVRRLAGGPGSRTDTQYF.

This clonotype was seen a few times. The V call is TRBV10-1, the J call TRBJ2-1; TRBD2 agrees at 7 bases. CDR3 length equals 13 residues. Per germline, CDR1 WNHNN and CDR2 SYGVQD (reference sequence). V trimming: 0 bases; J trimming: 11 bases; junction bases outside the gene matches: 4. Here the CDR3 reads CASSESVAGQQFF. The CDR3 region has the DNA TGCGCCAGCAGTGAGTCGGTAGCGGGCCAGCAGTTCTTC.

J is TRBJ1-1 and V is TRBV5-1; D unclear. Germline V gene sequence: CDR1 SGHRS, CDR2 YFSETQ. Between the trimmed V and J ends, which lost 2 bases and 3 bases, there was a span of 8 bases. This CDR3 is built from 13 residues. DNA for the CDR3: TGCGCCAGCAGCTTTAAGACCGACACTGAAGCTTTCTTT. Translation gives CASSFKTDTEAFF.

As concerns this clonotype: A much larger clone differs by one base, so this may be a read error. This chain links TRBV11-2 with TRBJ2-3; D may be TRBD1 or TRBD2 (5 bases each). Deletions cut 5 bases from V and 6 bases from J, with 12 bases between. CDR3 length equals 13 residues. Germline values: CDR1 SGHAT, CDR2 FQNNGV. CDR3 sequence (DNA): TGTGCCAGCAGCGAGGGCAGGGACGATACGCAGTATTTT. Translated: CASSEGRDDTQYF.

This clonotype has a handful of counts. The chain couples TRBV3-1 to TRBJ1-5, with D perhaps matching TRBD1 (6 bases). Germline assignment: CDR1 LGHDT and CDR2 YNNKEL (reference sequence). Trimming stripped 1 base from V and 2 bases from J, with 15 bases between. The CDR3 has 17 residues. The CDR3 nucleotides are TGTGCCAGCAGCCAAGGCTCAGGGGCTTATGGCAATCAGCCCCAGCATTTT. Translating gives CASSQGSGAYGNQPQHF.

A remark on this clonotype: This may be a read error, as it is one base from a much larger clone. The DNA of the CDR3 is TGTGCCAGCAGCCAAGAGGCAGCGTACCAAGAGACCCAGTACTTC. The encoded protein is CASSQEAAYQETQYF. This chain connects TRBV14 to TRBJ2-5; no firm D call. V was shortened by 0 bases and J by 0 bases, with 8 bases between the two germline ends. The CDR3 covers 15 residues. The germline V gene has CDR1 SGHDN and CDR2 FVKESK.

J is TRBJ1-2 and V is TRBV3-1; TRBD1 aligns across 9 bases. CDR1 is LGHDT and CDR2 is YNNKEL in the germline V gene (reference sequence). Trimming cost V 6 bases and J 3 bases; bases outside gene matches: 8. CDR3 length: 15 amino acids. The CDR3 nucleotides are TGTGCCAGCAGACTTACAGGGGGCGTAGACTATGGCTACACCTTC. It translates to CASRLTGGVDYGYTF.

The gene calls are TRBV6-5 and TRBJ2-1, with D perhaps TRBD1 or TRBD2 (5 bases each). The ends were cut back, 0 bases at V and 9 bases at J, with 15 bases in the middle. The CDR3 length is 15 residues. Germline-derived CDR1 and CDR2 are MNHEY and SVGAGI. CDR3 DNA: TGTGCCAGCAGTTACTCGAGGGACGGGCGCCGTGAGCAGTTCTTC. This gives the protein CASSYSRDGRREQFF.